Presented here are 32 T cell receptor beta chains from one specimen sequenced in a study of blood T cell repertoires in COVID-19. The repertoire was sequenced with immunoSEQ multiplex PCR; TCRdb's copy has only in-frame clones and lacks some. The sample holds under 200,000 clones; around 84% are singletons and the top ten take 1% to 1.2%. Specimen: peripheral blood. The source is a man in his forties with acute or convalescent COVID-19.

J is TRBJ1-1 and V is TRBV11-1, with no clear D. The CDR3 totals 14 residues. Looked up from germline, CDR1 is SGHAT and CDR2 is FQDESV (reference sequence). The V end was cut by 6 bases, the J end by 0 bases, with 11 bases between. Here the CDR3 reads CASRLGRMNTEAFF. The CDR3 DNA reads TGTGCCAGCAGGCTAGGGAGGATGAACACTGAAGCTTTCTTT.

The genes are TRBV30 and TRBJ1-5; 10 bases are a match to TRBD1. The CDR3 sequence is 14 residues long. The germline gives CDR1 GTSNPN, CDR2 SVGIG (reference sequence). Germline trimming cut 1 base from V and 6 bases from J; bases unmatched to any gene: 3. CDR3 region: CAWSGDRGFQPQHF. The CDR3, as DNA: TGTGCCTGGAGTGGGGACAGGGGATTTCAGCCCCAGCATTTT.

The rearrangement links TRBV10-3 to TRBJ1-1, with D perhaps matching TRBD1 (5 bases). The CDR3 totals 15 residues. The germline CDR1 and CDR2 sequences are ENHRY and SYGVKD. V lost 0 bases and J 1 base, leaving 9 bases between the germline ends. CDR3 in amino acids: CAISESIRANTEAFF. The CDR3 nucleotides read TGTGCCATCAGTGAGTCGATCAGGGCGAACACTGAAGCTTTCTTT.

This chain uses TRBV24-1 with TRBJ2-2, with 8 positions matching TRBD1. After removal of 7 bases from V and 4 bases from J, the junction contained 4 bases not matched to a gene. The germline CDR1 and CDR2 sequences are KGHDR and SFDVKD. CDR3 length: 14 residues. CDR3 sequence (DNA): TGTGCCACCAGCAGGGGGCAGGGCACCGGGGAGCTGTTTTTT. This encodes CATSRGQGTGELFF.

The chain has TRBV10-3 and TRBJ2-3; 9 bases fit TRBD1. After removal of 3 bases from V and 3 bases from J, the junction contained 7 bases not matched to a gene. The CDR3 has 16 amino acids. CDR1 and CDR2 (germline): ENHRY, SYGVKD. CDR3 DNA sequence: TGTGCCATCAGTGATAAACAGGGGGCTGAAACAGATACGCAGTATTTT. Its protein product is CAISDKQGAETDTQYF.

The CDR3 protein is CASSPQTKGTSGTDTQYF. CDR3 bases: TGTGCCAGTAGTCCCCAAACTAAGGGGACTAGCGGCACAGATACGCAGTATTTT. The V call is TRBV19, the J call TRBJ2-3; 10 bases are a match to TRBD2. The CDR3 consists of 18 residues. Germline V lookup: CDR1 LNHDA, CDR2 SQIVND (reference sequence). With V trimmed by 5 bases and J by 1 base, 12 bases remained unmatched.

CDR3 nucleotides: TGCGCCAGCAGTCAACACAGGGGAGATTCACCCCTCCACTTT. It codes for CASSQHRGDSPLHF. The genes are TRBV10-2 and TRBJ1-6; 7 bases are a match to TRBD1. Germline CDR1 is WSHSY and CDR2 is SAAADI. The CDR3 totals 14 residues. V gave up 5 bases and J gave up 8 bases; unmatched junction bases: 6.

DNA for the CDR3: TGTGCCAGCAGCGAGCACCCAAAGAGCACTGAAGCTTTCTTT. Its protein product is CASSEHPKSTEAFF. The chain uses TRBV7-3 and TRBJ1-1; D is uncertain. The CDR3 sequence is 14 residues long. Trimming shortened V by 5 bases and J by 4 bases, and 14 bases separated the two germline ends. Germline lookup yields CDR1 SGHTA and CDR2 FQGTGA.

This chain uses TRBV11-2 with TRBJ2-7; 7 bases fit TRBD2. Trimming took 5 bases from V and 3 from J; bases not matched to a gene: 7. Germline V gene sequence: CDR1 SGHAT, CDR2 FQNNGV. CDR3 length equals 14 residues. The CDR3 protein is CASSRSPGGYEQYF. Written as DNA, the CDR3 is TGTGCCAGCAGCCGGTCCCCGGGGGGCTACGAGCAGTACTTC.

The V gene is TRBV5-1, the J gene TRBJ1-2; D possibly corresponds to TRBD1 (5 bases). Germline CDR1 SGHRS, CDR2 YFSETQ. V lost 3 bases and J lost 1, with 10 bases in between. The CDR3 covers 14 residues. The CDR3 is CASSSGGINYGYTF. Here the CDR3 DNA reads TGCGCCAGCAGCTCCGGGGGTATTAACTATGGCTACACCTTC.

V usage is TRBV10-2 and J usage is TRBJ1-1; D perhaps matches TRBD1 (6 bases). Between the trimmed V and J ends, which lost 8 bases and 3 bases, there was a span of 10 bases. The CDR3 length is 12 residues. From germline, CDR1 is WSHSY and CDR2 SAAADI. CDR3 protein: CASLDSYTEAFF. The CDR3 DNA is TGCGCCAGCCTGGACAGCTACACTGAAGCTTTCTTT.

The chain carries TRBV24-1 and TRBJ1-4; 8 nucleotides agree with TRBD1. Germline assignment: CDR1 KGHDR and CDR2 SFDVKD. The CDR3 extends over 19 amino acids. Losses at the gene ends were 4 bases for V and 7 bases for J; bases not matched to a gene: 19. The CDR3 coding sequence is TGTGCCACCAGTGACCCTCGGACAGGGCCCTCCGAAGGAGGTGAAAAACTGTTTTTT. Amino acid sequence: CATSDPRTGPSEGGEKLFF.

The rearrangement links TRBV30 to TRBJ2-1; the match to TRBD2 covers 9 bases. This CDR3 contains 15 residues. V dropped 5 bases and J dropped 7; count of bases not matched to a gene: 12. Germline assignment: CDR1 GTSNPN and CDR2 SVGIG (reference sequence). This chain's CDR3 is CAWQPGGGGRNEQFF. The DNA for the CDR3 is TGTGCCTGGCAACCCGGCGGGGGGGGGAGAAATGAGCAGTTCTTC.

CDR3 DNA: TGTGCCAGCTCACCCCGCGGGACTAGCGTTCGAGAGCAGTTCTTC. It encodes CASSPRGTSVREQFF. V and J are TRBV18 and TRBJ2-1; 10 bases line up with TRBD2. The CDR3 extends over 15 amino acids. V dropped 3 bases and J dropped 10; count of bases not matched to a gene: 9. Per the germline V gene, CDR1 is KGHSH and CDR2 is LQKENI.

J is TRBJ2-7 and V is TRBV27, with 7 bases fitting TRBD2. Losses at the gene ends were 8 bases for V and 0 bases for J; bases not matched to a gene: 10. Per the germline V gene, CDR1 is MNHEY and CDR2 is SMNVEV (reference sequence). This CDR3 has 15 amino acids. CDR3 region: CASSPLGGSSYEQYF. CDR3 in DNA: TGTGCCAGCTCCCCTTTGGGGGGGTCCTCCTACGAGCAGTACTTC.

The rearrangement links TRBV7-9 to TRBJ1-2, with TRBD1 as a possible D gene (5 bases). CDR3 length: 14 amino acids. Germline V gene sequence: CDR1 SEHNR, CDR2 FQNEAQ (reference sequence). Trimming removed 1 base at V and 8 bases at J, with 14 bases between. The CDR3, as DNA: TGTGCCAGCAGCTTAGAAGGGGTTTTCGGGGGCTACACCTTC. It specifies CASSLEGVFGGYTF.

This chain connects TRBV30 to TRBJ2-2; possible D gene TRBD2, 6 bases. Trimming left V 3 bases short and J 7 bases short, with 9 bases between. The CDR3 length is 12 residues. Germline V gives CDR1 GTSNPN, CDR2 SVGIG (reference sequence). This CDR3 reads CAWRTEGGELFF. The CDR3 nucleotides read TGTGCCTGGAGGACGGAGGGCGGGGAGCTGTTTTTT.

This chain connects TRBV15 to TRBJ2-7; no reliable D call. The V and J ends lost 0 bases and 7 bases respectively, with 10 bases between them. Per germline, CDR1 LNHNV and CDR2 YYDKDF (reference sequence). CDR3 length: 13 amino acids. CDR3 residues: CATSRDPRWEQYF. The CDR3 bases are TGTGCCACCAGCAGAGATCCGCGGTGGGAGCAGTACTTC.

The table lists this clone with a count of one. The chain recombines TRBV11-2 with TRBJ2-7; D unresolved. Trimming removed 3 bases from V and 3 bases from J, with 9 bases in between. Germline CDR1 SGHAT, CDR2 FQNNGV. CDR3 length equals 13 residues. The CDR3 loop is CASSFGHIYEQYF. The CDR3 nucleotides read TGTGCCAGCAGCTTCGGTCATATCTACGAGCAGTACTTC.

The V gene is TRBV7-2, the J gene TRBJ1-6; 9 nucleotides match TRBD1. This CDR3 contains 14 residues. CDR1 and CDR2 from the germline V gene are SGHTA and FQGNSA. After removal of 3 bases from V and 9 bases from J, the junction contained 3 bases not matched to a gene. In DNA, the CDR3 is TGTGCCAGCAGCTTCGGGACAGGGCCTTCACCCCTCCACTTT. Protein sequence: CASSFGTGPSPLHF. The full variable domain, with the rest looked up from reference TRBV7-2 and TRBJ1-6, is GAGVSQSPSNKVTEKGKDVELRCDPISGHTALYWYRQSLGQGLEFLIYFQGNSAPDKSGLPSDRFSAERTGGSVSTLTIQRTQQEDSAVYLCASSFGTGPSPLHFGNGTRLTVT.

This chain joins TRBV5-1 and TRBJ2-7, with 10 bases identical to TRBD1. From germline, CDR1 is SGHRS and CDR2 YFSETQ. CDR3 length equals 14 residues. J gave up 3 bases and V 4 bases, and 4 bases lay outside the gene matches. The CDR3 DNA follows: TGCGCCAGCAGCATGGGACAGGGGTACTACGAGCAGTACTTC. As protein: CASSMGQGYYEQYF.

The chain uses TRBV18 and TRBJ1-6; TRBD1 agrees at 7 bases. Looked up from germline, CDR1 is KGHSH and CDR2 is LQKENI. The CDR3 contains 15 residues. V was pared by 8 bases and J by 5 bases, with 9 bases of the junction left unmatched. The CDR3, as DNA: TGTGCCAGCCGTCGAAGGGACAGAAATAATTCACCCCTCCACTTT. Amino acid sequence: CASRRRDRNNSPLHF.

The V call is TRBV2, the J call TRBJ2-5; the D gene is possibly TRBD1 (5 bases). The CDR3 contains 13 residues. Germline V gene lookup returns CDR1 SNHLY and CDR2 FYNNEI. Trimming removed 7 bases from V and 1 base from J, with 10 bases in between. The CDR3 DNA reads TGTGCCAGCAAAGACAGCTTCCAAGAGACCCAGTACTTC. This codes for CASKDSFQETQYF.

The CDR3, as DNA: TGCGCCAGCAGCCGAGGCATAGAGGTCTATGGCTACACCTTC. Translated, it gives CASSRGIEVYGYTF. The V call is TRBV5-1, the J call TRBJ1-2; D is unresolved. The V and J ends lost 4 bases and 4 bases respectively, with 14 bases between them. CDR3 size: 14 residues. Looked up from germline, CDR1 is SGHRS and CDR2 is YFSETQ.

V and J are TRBV3-1 (or the pseudogene TRBV3-2) and TRBJ2-7; 7 nucleotides align to TRBD2. V lost 0 bases to trimming and J lost 7 bases; unmatched junction nucleotides: 9. This CDR3 has 15 residues. Germline V lookup: CDR1 LGHDT, CDR2 YNNKEL (reference sequence). In DNA form, the CDR3 reads TGTGCCAGCAGCCAAGATTACGCTCGGCGGGGGGAGCAGTACTTC. Its translation is CASSQDYARRGEQYF.

The chain employs TRBV9 and TRBJ1-2; possibly TRBD1 for D (5 bases). The CDR3 runs to 19 residues. Germline V gene sequence: CDR1 SGDLS, CDR2 YYNGEE. V was cut by 0 bases and J by 5 bases, with 26 bases left in between. CDR3 nucleotides: TGTGCCAGCAGCGTAGAGGCAGGGACGGGGGAAGGCGAAACGTATGGCTACACCTTC. Protein product: CASSVEAGTGEGETYGYTF.

There are a few counts of this clone. The V gene is TRBV3-1 (or the pseudogene TRBV3-2), the J gene TRBJ1-1; perhaps TRBD1 as D (5 bases). Germline lookup yields CDR1 LGHDT and CDR2 YNNKEL (reference sequence). V gave up 3 bases and J gave up 0 bases, with 26 bases separating them. There are 20 residues in the CDR3. The CDR3 DNA reads as TGTGCCAGCAGCCACCCGACTCGGACACAACAACAGCTCATGAACACTGAAGCTTTCTTT. Translated, it gives CASSHPTRTQQQLMNTEAFF.

This chain connects TRBV4-1 to TRBJ1-1; possible D gene TRBD1, 5 bases. The CDR3 consists of 14 residues. The V end was cut by 8 bases, the J end by 0 bases, with 13 bases between. Germline CDR1 is MGHRA and CDR2 is YSYEKL. In nucleotides, the CDR3 is TGCGCCAGCCGCGCAGGGATTCTGAACACTGAAGCTTTCTTT. Residues: CASRAGILNTEAFF.

V is TRBV19 and J is TRBJ2-4; D not certain. In germline, CDR1 is LNHDA, CDR2 SQIVND (reference sequence). V lost 8 bases, J lost 0 bases, and 11 bases lay in between. The CDR3 runs to 14 residues. CDR3 sequence (DNA): TGTGCCAGTGGCAGTACAATAGCCAAAAACATTCAGTACTTC. Protein product: CASGSTIAKNIQYF.

V usage is TRBV5-1 and J usage is TRBJ2-7; D is possibly TRBD2 (5 bases). Trimming took 4 bases from V and 2 from J, leaving 13 bases between them. CDR3 length equals 14 residues. Per the germline V gene, CDR1 is SGHRS and CDR2 is YFSETQ. Written as DNA, the CDR3 is TGCGCCAGCAGCACGGACTTCCCACCCTACGAGCAGTACTTC. Its translation: CASSTDFPPYEQYF. The entire variable domain, with the rest obtained from reference TRBV5-1 and TRBJ2-7, is as follows: KAGVTQTPRYLIKTRGQQVTLSCSPISGHRSVSWYQQTPGQGLQFLFEYFSETQRNKGNFPGRFSGRQFSNSRSEMNVSTLELGDSALYLCASSTDFPPYEQYFGPGTRLTVT.

V gene TRBV3-1 (or the pseudogene TRBV3-2) combines with J gene TRBJ1-1; D might be TRBD1 (6 bases). The V end lost 4 bases, the J end lost 3 bases, and 12 bases lay between the germline ends. In germline, CDR1 is LGHDT, CDR2 YNNKEL (reference sequence). The length of the CDR3 is 14 residues. This CDR3 is CASSLGTTYTEAFF. In nucleotides, the CDR3 is TGTGCCAGCAGCCTAGGGACAACATACACTGAAGCTTTCTTT.

In this sample, this clone turned up once. The chain uses TRBV18 and TRBJ1-4; TRBD1 might be the D (6 bases). This CDR3 region has 14 residues. The V end lost 3 bases, the J end lost 2 bases, and 7 bases lay between the germline ends. The germline CDR1 and CDR2 sequences are KGHSH and LQKENI. This chain's CDR3 is CASSPTGTNEKLFF. CDR3 in DNA: TGTGCCAGCTCACCTACAGGGACTAATGAAAAACTGTTTTTT.